This T cell receptor beta chain stems from a study of OX40 agonist ivuxolimab in advanced cancers. Turning to the overall study: Ivuxolimab, which targeted the costimulatory receptor OX40 (CD134), was an agonistic, fully human IgG2 monoclonal antibody. Prior anti-PD-1, anti-PD-L1 or anti-CTLA-4 therapy was permitted, and checkpoint inhibitors had been received by 40% to 50% of dose-escalation patients. The paper describes the monotherapy dose-escalation part (N of about 57 patients) of the phase I trial of ivuxolimab. Peripheral TCRbeta sequencing aimed to test whether ivuxolimab altered TCR sequence diversity and caused clonal T-cell expansion. Intravenous ivuxolimab was administered to patients every 2 weeks at six dose levels: 0.01, 0.1, 0.3, 1.5, 3 and 10 mg/kg. Of the 50 to 55 dose-escalation patients, hepatocellular carcinoma was present in about 20, melanoma in around 15, renal cell carcinoma in 9 and head and neck cancer in 9. Partial responses were achieved by three dose-escalation patients, of whom one had hepatocellular carcinoma and two had cutaneous melanoma. In the dose-escalation cohort, roughly 80% of patients were male, and the mean age was roughly 60 years, with a range of about 23 to 90.

Genomic DNA was isolated from the sorted cells so that the TCRbeta CDR3 region could be sequenced. The immunoSEQ Assay was used to sequence the TCRbeta CDR3 regions. This is the immuneACCESS table as TCRdb keeps it, with only in-frame sequences that have V and J called. A part of the clones is gone; compared with another copy, unresolved V genes explain less than half, and the rest is unexplained. The sample records more than 65,000 clones, around 94% of which are singletons. The ten largest clones represent around 16% of the sample. Points the paper makes about the study in general: The antigen specificity of the clonally expanded peripheral T cells was not determined. On average, CD8+ T cells showed more expanded clones than CD4+ T cells after ivuxolimab. Partial responders in the 0.1-3.0 mg/kg groups had among the lowest normalized peripheral clonal expansion, especially among CD8+ T cells. At doses of 0.1 to 3.0 mg/kg, clonal expansion of both CD4+ and CD8+ T cells in blood was seen between baseline and week 6. Low levels of normalized T-cell clonal expansion were also seen in some patients who did not respond.

V is pared back by 2 bases and J by 0 bases, with 9 bases lying between the germline termini. The germline V gene gives CDR1 as SGDLS and CDR2 as YYNGEE. Taken from cysteine to phenylalanine, the CDR3 has 15 residues. The CDR3 DNA has 45 bases and is translated from base 1. Patients with a history of autoimmune disease or receiving systemic immunosuppression were excluded from the trial. Peripheral blood for TCR sequencing was drawn from every dose cohort at baseline, at cycle 4 day 1 and at cycle 7 day 1. Samples were obtained from an open-label, multicenter, first-in-human phase I dose-escalation trial of ivuxolimab. Adults with locally advanced or metastatic melanoma, renal cell carcinoma, hepatocellular carcinoma or head and neck squamous cell carcinoma were enrolled in the trial. Before TCR sequencing, CD4+ T cells and CD8+ T cells were sorted from peripheral blood as separate populations. Turning to this clone: The antigen this receptor binds is unknown. No base-level quality is on record; no much larger clone is a single base apart.

The clonotype originates from an adult with an advanced solid tumor such as melanoma, head and neck, liver or kidney cancer. Specimen: CD4+ or CD8+ T cells sorted from blood, collected in a trial of the OX40 agonist ivuxolimab. The sequence joins TRBV9 to TRBJ1-3; a tentative D match to TRBD1 spans 5 bases. The DNA sequence follows: TGTGCCAGCAGCGTCGAGGGACTCTCTGGAAACACCATATATTTT. It translates as CASSVEGLSGNTIYF.